This T cell receptor beta chain was retrieved from a study of blood T cells in healthy people across ages. The study's findings and limits: Among long-lived donors, naive CD4+ cells were more numerous and diversity higher than in aged donors.

A remark on this clonotype: Its antigen is undetermined.

A second PCR of 7 to 11 cycles used a sample-barcoded 5' primer and a J-beta primer mix. A template-switch adaptor containing 12 random nucleotides labeled each cDNA molecule. Each CDR3 protein gets one entry after TCRdb re-called the 5' RACE reads with MiXCR. Among 1 million or so distinct CDR3 sequences listed, 25% were seen once. CDR1 MNHNY and CDR2 SVGAGI come from the germline V gene (reference sequence). The CDR3 runs 15 residues. V was trimmed by 2 bases and J by 0 bases, leaving 11 bases between them. This same sample was also taken into another study, of T cells of mothers and their children. That paper notes: Every mother produced more than 8 million TCR beta CDR3 reads, whereas every child provided 2.5 million to 3.5 million.

The sequenced sample consisted of blood. The receptor's source is a girl aged 2-10 years in good health. The chain recombines TRBV6-6 with TRBJ2-7, with D perhaps given as TRBD1 or TRBD2 (6 bases each). CDR3 bases: TGTGCCAGCAGTTACATGGGGGGCCCCTCCTACGAGCAGTACTTC. It translates to CASSYMGGPSYEQYF.